The next 26 T cell receptor beta chains were all read from a single sample in a study of cytomegalovirus exposure and HLA in healthy donors. PCR involved 60 Vbeta and 13 Jbeta primers. Profiled with immunoSEQ multiplex PCR; TCRdb holds only in-frame clones, not every one. Among 150,000 to 200,000 clones, just under 80% were seen once, and the ten largest hold around a tenth. The specimen was PBMCs. These TCRs come from a man aged 18 to 30 in good health and CMV-seropositive.

The chain is built from TRBV4-1 and TRBJ1-4; D uncertain. The CDR3 extends over 15 amino acids. Germline lookup yields CDR1 MGHRA and CDR2 YSYEKL. V lost 1 base, J lost 6 bases, and 12 bases lay in between. The CDR3 loop is CASSQVSGGDEKLFF. The CDR3 DNA reads TGCGCCAGCAGCCAAGTGTCAGGAGGAGATGAAAAACTGTTTTTT.

The rearrangement links TRBV5-6 to TRBJ1-5; TRBD1 agrees at 7 bases. CDR1 is SGHDT and CDR2 is YYEEEE in the germline V gene. Trimming at V came to 5 bases and at J to 7 bases, leaving 9 bases not matched to a gene. There are 14 residues in the CDR3. The CDR3 here is CASSRGQAGQPQHF. Written as DNA, the CDR3 is TGTGCCAGCAGTCGAGGACAGGCTGGGCAGCCCCAGCATTTT.

This clone was found a few times. V is TRBV25-1 and J is TRBJ2-3; TRBD1 matches 10 bases. CDR1 and CDR2 from the germline V gene are MGHDK and SYGVNS. The CDR3 is 18 residues long. Losses at the gene ends were 7 bases for V and 2 bases for J; bases not matched to a gene: 15. CDR3 sequence reads: CASIGFEGTGAHTDTQYF. The CDR3 nucleotides are TGTGCCAGCATTGGTTTTGAGGGGACAGGGGCCCACACAGATACGCAGTATTTT.

A single count supports this clone. V gene TRBV6-1 combines with J gene TRBJ1-1; D is undetermined. With 10 bases removed from V and 1 base from J, the gap between germline ends came to 19 bases. Germline values: CDR1 MNHNS, CDR2 SASEGT. There are 15 residues in the CDR3. Here the CDR3 DNA reads TGTGCCAACACGCCCCCACAGCGGCGGAACACTGAAGCTTTCTTT. It is translated as CANTPPQRRNTEAFF.

V usage is TRBV5-1 and J usage is TRBJ2-7; 9 bases line up with TRBD1. Germline CDR1 SGHRS, CDR2 YFSETQ. Losses at the gene ends were 3 bases for V and 0 bases for J; bases not matched to a gene: 10. The CDR3 is 17 amino acids. In nucleotides, the CDR3 is TGCGCCAGCAGCTCAACAAAGGACAGGGGACGCTCCTACGAGCAGTACTTC. Its protein is CASSSTKDRGRSYEQYF.

The chain couples TRBV5-1 to TRBJ1-3, with 8 bases aligning to TRBD1. Germline assignment: CDR1 SGHRS and CDR2 YFSETQ. With V trimmed by 0 bases and J by 3 bases, 5 bases remained unmatched. CDR3 length: 16 amino acids. Written as DNA, the CDR3 is TGCGCCAGCAGCTTGGTGGCAGGGGGCTATGGAAACACCATATATTTT. It is translated as CASSLVAGGYGNTIYF.

V is TRBV19 and J is TRBJ1-5; D might be TRBD1 (6 bases). Germline V gene sequence: CDR1 LNHDA, CDR2 SQIVND (reference sequence). The CDR3 length is 18 residues. The V end was cut by 3 bases, the J end by 0 bases, with 18 bases between. The CDR3 nucleotides are TGTGCCAGTAGTATCCAACAGGGAAGGGACTATAGCAATCAGCCCCAGCATTTT. It specifies CASSIQQGRDYSNQPQHF.

This clone was seen more than once but under ten times. This sequence joins TRBV18 and TRBJ2-1; no firm D call. The CDR3 totals 12 residues. The ends were cut back, 3 bases at V and 4 bases at J, with 4 bases in the middle. The V gene's germline CDR1 is KGHSH and CDR2 LQKENI. CDR3: CASSPGYNEQFF. The CDR3 nucleotides read TGTGCCAGCTCACCCGGGTACAATGAGCAGTTCTTC.

The chain combines TRBV19 with TRBJ2-1, with D unclear. V lost 6 bases and J lost 4, with 4 bases in between. The CDR3 sequence is 11 residues long. Germline V gene data show CDR1 as LNHDA and CDR2 as SQIVND (reference sequence). The CDR3 DNA follows: TGTGCCAGTAGCAATTACAATGAGCAGTTCTTC. Translation: CASSNYNEQFF.

The rearrangement joins TRBV28 to TRBJ1-4; no firm D call. The V and J ends lost 6 bases and 10 bases respectively, with 18 bases between them. The CDR3 sequence is 14 residues long. The germline V gene has CDR1 MDHEN and CDR2 SYDVKM. The chain's CDR3 is CASSTDRRVGKLFF. The CDR3 nucleotides are TGTGCCAGCAGCACCGATAGGCGGGTGGGAAAACTGTTTTTT. Supplemented by reference TRBV28 and TRBJ1-4, the full variable domain reads DVKVTQSSRYLVKRTGEKVFLECVQDMDHENMFWYRQDPGLGLRLIYFSYDVKMKEKGDIPEGYSVSREKKERFSLILESASTNQTSMYLCASSTDRRVGKLFFGSGTQLSVL.

The genes are TRBV27 and TRBJ2-5, with TRBD1 matching 10 bases. V lost 3 bases and J lost 4; bases outside the gene matches: 5. Germline V CDR1 and CDR2: MNHEY, SMNVEV (reference sequence). CDR3 size: 15 residues. The CDR3 loop reads CASSFRDRGRETQYF. DNA of the CDR3: TGTGCCAGCAGTTTTCGGGACAGGGGTAGAGAGACCCAGTACTTC.

In this sample, this clone turned up once. The V gene is TRBV18, the J gene TRBJ2-7, with D maybe TRBD2 (5 bases). The CDR3 consists of 14 residues. Germline CDR1 KGHSH, CDR2 LQKENI. Trimming left V 2 bases short and J 2 bases short, with 10 bases between. The CDR3 protein is CASSPGAGAYEQYF. CDR3 coding DNA: TGTGCCAGCTCACCAGGCGCGGGTGCCTACGAGCAGTACTTC.

The chain uses TRBV5-5 and TRBJ1-1; 7 bases line up with TRBD1. V lost 0 bases to trimming and J lost 4 bases; unmatched junction nucleotides: 3. Germline CDR1 reads SGHKS; CDR2 reads YYEKEE (reference sequence). CDR3 length: 14 amino acids. The CDR3 nucleotides read TGTGCCAGCAGCTTGGAGGGGGCTAGCACTGAAGCTTTCTTT. The encoded protein is CASSLEGASTEAFF.

V gene TRBV29-1 combines with J gene TRBJ2-1, with TRBD2 identical over 11 bases. The CDR3 is made up of 15 amino acids. The germline V gene has CDR1 SQVTM and CDR2 ANQGSEA. V lost 7 bases to trimming and J lost 1 base; unmatched junction nucleotides: 6. DNA for the CDR3: TGCAGCGGGGTCGGGACTAGCGGATCCTACAATGAGCAGTTCTTC. Amino acid sequence: CSGVGTSGSYNEQFF.

The CDR3 loop is CASSQNQWETQYF. CDR3 coding DNA: TGTGCCAGCTCACAAAATCAGTGGGAGACCCAGTACTTC. V gene TRBV18 combines with J gene TRBJ2-5; D gene uncertain. The CDR3 is 13 residues long. Germline CDR1 and CDR2: KGHSH and LQKENI. The germline V and J ends were trimmed by 4 bases and 5 bases, with 11 bases remaining between them.

Here the CDR3 DNA reads TGTGCCAGCAGTGAAAGGGGGGGTAGGAACGAGCAGTACTTC. Translating it yields CASSERGGRNEQYF. This chain joins TRBV6-1 and TRBJ2-7, with a weak D call TRBD2 (7 bases). Trimming took off 2 bases at V and 5 bases at J, with 13 bases between the two ends. Germline V gene lookup returns CDR1 MNHNS and CDR2 SASEGT. This CDR3 comprises 14 residues.

The chain combines TRBV7-9 with TRBJ2-2; 11 nucleotides match TRBD2. The CDR3 spans 16 residues. The V and J ends lost 4 bases and 5 bases, in that order; junction bases with no gene match: 6. CDR1 and CDR2 (germline): SEHNR, FQNEAQ (reference sequence). The CDR3 protein is CASSYIAGGETGELFF. DNA of the CDR3: TGTGCCAGCAGCTATATAGCGGGAGGGGAAACCGGGGAGCTGTTTTTT.

The chain couples TRBV11-2 to TRBJ2-6; a weak D match, TRBD2 (6 bases). Germline lookup yields CDR1 SGHAT and CDR2 FQNNGV. Trimming cost V 5 bases and J 3 bases, with 23 bases left between them. This CDR3 has 19 amino acids. The CDR3 is CASSKSGLPASSGANVLTF. The CDR3 region has the DNA TGTGCCAGCAGCAAATCGGGACTCCCCGCTTCCAGTGGGGCCAACGTCCTGACTTTC.

This chain uses TRBV20-1 with TRBJ2-1; no reliable D call. The V end lost 6 bases, the J end lost 4 bases, and 7 bases lay between the germline ends. The CDR3 is 11 amino acids. The germline CDR1 and CDR2 sequences are DFQATT and SNEGSKA (reference sequence). The DNA for the CDR3 is TGCAGTGCCCTTTCTTACAATGAGCAGTTCTTC. Amino acids: CSALSYNEQFF.

The chain has TRBV7-2 and TRBJ2-7; D not certain. CDR1 SGHTA and CDR2 FQGNSA come from the germline V gene. The ends were cut back, 2 bases at V and 0 bases at J, with 8 bases in the middle. The CDR3 is 14 amino acids. In DNA, the CDR3 is TGTGCCAGCAGCTTATCTGGGCTCTCCTACGAGCAGTACTTC. This codes for CASSLSGLSYEQYF.

The V and J genes are TRBV18 and TRBJ2-7, with 11 bases identical to TRBD1. Germline loops: CDR1 KGHSH, CDR2 LQKENI. V shed 5 bases and J 1 base; nucleotides not matched to a gene: 13. The CDR3 is 18 residues long. CDR3 bases: TGTGCCAGCTCAGAGGACAGGGGGCGGCTAGGGCTTTCCTACGAGCAGTACTTC. Its protein is CASSEDRGRLGLSYEQYF.

Remarks on this clone: No conserved phenylalanine or tryptophan ends this CDR3, so it is likely a read error. No DNA is shown, since the ends of the CDR3 on it are uncertain; the CDR3 is the one TCRdb lists. The rearrangement uses TRBV21-1 and TRBJ1-6; the table calls TRBD1, which could not be checked here. TRBV21-1 is noted as a pseudogene. From its first to its last residue, the CDR3 has 15 amino acids. The CDR3: CASSKDSGGQGSLHL.

The gene calls are TRBV19 and TRBJ1-5; TRBD1 might be the D (5 bases). With 6 bases removed from V and 2 bases from J, the gap between germline ends came to 11 bases. The CDR3 has 14 amino acids. Germline loops: CDR1 LNHDA, CDR2 SQIVND (reference sequence). The CDR3 is CASRGRGRNQPQHF. The CDR3 coding sequence is TGTGCCAGTAGGGGAAGGGGTCGCAATCAGCCCCAGCATTTT.

The chain uses TRBV15 and TRBJ2-2; D gene unclear. V lost 8 bases to trimming and J lost 2 bases, with 12 bases between them. The CDR3 loop spans 14 amino acids. CDR1 and CDR2 from the germline V gene are LNHNV and YYDKDF (reference sequence). CDR3 sequence (DNA): TGTGCCACCGCCCTTAGTCGTAACACCGGGGAGCTGTTTTTT. Its protein is CATALSRNTGELFF.

The rearrangement links TRBV7-9 to TRBJ1-5, with 10 positions matching TRBD1. CDR1 is SEHNR and CDR2 is FQNEAQ in the germline V gene (reference sequence). Unmatched junction bases numbered 9, after V lost 5 bases and J lost 2 bases. This CDR3 has 17 amino acids. CDR3 coding DNA: TGTGCCAGCAGCCGGGACAGGGGTTCGTCGGGCAATCAGCCCCAGCATTTT. It specifies CASSRDRGSSGNQPQHF.

The chain recombines TRBV19 with TRBJ2-2; 11 bases match TRBD2. The CDR3 consists of 14 residues. V trimming: 8 bases; J trimming: 7 bases; junction bases outside the gene matches: 6. CDR1 is LNHDA and CDR2 is SQIVND in the germline V gene (reference sequence). For the CDR3, the DNA is TGTGCCAGTGCTCCGGGACTAGCGGTCGGGGAGCTGTTTTTT. As protein: CASAPGLAVGELFF.